The T cell receptor beta chain under discussion was sequenced for a study of blood T cell repertoires in COVID-19. The overall study: COVID-19 samples, acute and convalescent, were from the United States, Italy and Spain. The cDNA or gDNA used as material had been derived from T cells, B-cell-depleted T cells, or PBMCs.

Germline values: CDR1 MNHEY, CDR2 SVGEGT. The V gene lost 5 bases and the J gene lost 9 bases, with 11 bases spanning the gap. There are 13 residues in the CDR3. The count of this clone is one. Authors' data handling: Estimation of nucleated cell counts relied on the amplification of reference gene primers. Data came from immunoSEQ multiplex PCR; TCRdb stores just in-frame clones and leaves some out. V and J calls and clone size are copied from that table; D and trimming were computed from the DNA. This sample yields 35,000 to 50,000 clones, of which more than 70% are seen a single time; roughly 4.4% belongs to the top ten.

V and J are TRBV6-2 or TRBV6-3 and TRBJ2-6, with D possibly being TRBD1 (5 bases). This clonotype was obtained from a woman in her 70s with acute or convalescent COVID-19. The sequencing input was peripheral blood. CDR3 in amino acids: CASSANTGNVLTF. CDR3 bases: TGTGCCAGCAGTGCAAACACAGGCAACGTCCTGACTTTC.